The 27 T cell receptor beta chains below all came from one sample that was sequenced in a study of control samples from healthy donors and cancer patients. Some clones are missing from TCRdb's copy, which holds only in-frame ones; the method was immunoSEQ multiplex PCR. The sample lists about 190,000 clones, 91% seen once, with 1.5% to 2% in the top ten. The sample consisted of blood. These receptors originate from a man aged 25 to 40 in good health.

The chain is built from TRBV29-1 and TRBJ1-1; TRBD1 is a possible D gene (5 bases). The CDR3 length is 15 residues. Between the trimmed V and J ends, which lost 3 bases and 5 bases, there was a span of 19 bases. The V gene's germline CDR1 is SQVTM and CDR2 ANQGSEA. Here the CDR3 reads CSVEGEVGSRTEAFF. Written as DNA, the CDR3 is TGCAGCGTTGAGGGGGAGGTGGGGTCGCGGACTGAAGCTTTCTTT.

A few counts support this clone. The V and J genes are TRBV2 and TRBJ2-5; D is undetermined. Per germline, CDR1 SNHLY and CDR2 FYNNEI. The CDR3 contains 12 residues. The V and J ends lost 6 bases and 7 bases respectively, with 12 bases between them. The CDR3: CASRTSDGTQYF. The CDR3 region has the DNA TGTGCCAGCAGAACGTCCGACGGGACCCAGTACTTC. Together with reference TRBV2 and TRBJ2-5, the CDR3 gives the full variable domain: EPEVTQTPSHQVTQMGQEVILRCVPISNHLYFYWYRQILGQKVEFLVSFYNNEISEKSEIFDDQFSVERPDGSNFTLKIRSTKLEDSAMYFCASRTSDGTQYFGPGTRLLVL.

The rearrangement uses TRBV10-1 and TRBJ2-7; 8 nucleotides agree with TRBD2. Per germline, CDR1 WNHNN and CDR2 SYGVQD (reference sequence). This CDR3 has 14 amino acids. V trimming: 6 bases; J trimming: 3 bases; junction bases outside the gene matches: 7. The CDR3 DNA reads TGCGCCAGCAGGCGGGGGGCCCTTTACTACGAGCAGTACTTC. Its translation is CASRRGALYYEQYF.

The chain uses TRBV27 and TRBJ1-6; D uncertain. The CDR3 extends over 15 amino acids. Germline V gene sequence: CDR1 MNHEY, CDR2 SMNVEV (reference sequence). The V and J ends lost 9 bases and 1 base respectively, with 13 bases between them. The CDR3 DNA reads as TGTGCCAGTCGCGATTCGTTGTCCTATAATTCACCCCTCCACTTT. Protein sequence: CASRDSLSYNSPLHF.

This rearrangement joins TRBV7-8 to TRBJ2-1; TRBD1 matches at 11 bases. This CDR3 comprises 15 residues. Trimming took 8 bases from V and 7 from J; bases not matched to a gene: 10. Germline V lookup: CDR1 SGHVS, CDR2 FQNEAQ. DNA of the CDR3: TGTGCCAGCTCCCTCTCGGGACAGGGGGGAAATGAGCAGTTCTTC. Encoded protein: CASSLSGQGGNEQFF.

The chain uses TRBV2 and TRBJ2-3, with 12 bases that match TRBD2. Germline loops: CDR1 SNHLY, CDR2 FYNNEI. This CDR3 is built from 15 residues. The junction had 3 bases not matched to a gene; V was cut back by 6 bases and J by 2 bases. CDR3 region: CASSASGGATDTQYF. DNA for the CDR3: TGTGCCAGCAGCGCTAGCGGGGGGGCCACAGATACGCAGTATTTT.

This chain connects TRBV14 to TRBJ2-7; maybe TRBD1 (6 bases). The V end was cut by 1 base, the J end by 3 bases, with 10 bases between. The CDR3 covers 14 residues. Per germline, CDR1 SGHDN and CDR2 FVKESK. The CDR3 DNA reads TGTGCCAGCAGCCAAGTAAGGGGGTACTACGAGCAGTACTTC. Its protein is CASSQVRGYYEQYF.

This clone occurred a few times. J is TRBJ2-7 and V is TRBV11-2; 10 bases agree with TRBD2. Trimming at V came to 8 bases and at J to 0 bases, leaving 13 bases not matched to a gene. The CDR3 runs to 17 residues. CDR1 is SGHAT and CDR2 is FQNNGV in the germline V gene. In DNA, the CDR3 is TGTGCCAGCGACAGGCTAGCGGGGGCGCAAATCTCCTACGAGCAGTACTTC. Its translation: CASDRLAGAQISYEQYF.

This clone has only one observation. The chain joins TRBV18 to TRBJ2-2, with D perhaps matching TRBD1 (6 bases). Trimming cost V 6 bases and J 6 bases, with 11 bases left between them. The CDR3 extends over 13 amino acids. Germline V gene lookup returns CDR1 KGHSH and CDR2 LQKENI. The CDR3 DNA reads TGTGCCAGCTCTCCCGACAGGCCCGGGGAGCTGTTTTTT. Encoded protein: CASSPDRPGELFF.

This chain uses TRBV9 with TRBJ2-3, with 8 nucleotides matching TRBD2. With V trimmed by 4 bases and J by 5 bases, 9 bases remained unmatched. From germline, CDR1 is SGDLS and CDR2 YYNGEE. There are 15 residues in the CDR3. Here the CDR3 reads CASSLAGGDGDTQYF. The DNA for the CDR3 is TGTGCCAGCAGCCTCGCGGGGGGTGATGGAGATACGCAGTATTTT.

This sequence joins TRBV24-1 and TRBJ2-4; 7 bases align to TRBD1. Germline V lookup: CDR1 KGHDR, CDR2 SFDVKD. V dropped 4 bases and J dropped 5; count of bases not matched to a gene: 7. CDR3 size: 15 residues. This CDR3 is CATSEPIGQENIQYF. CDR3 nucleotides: TGTGCCACCAGTGAACCTATTGGACAGGAAAACATTCAGTACTTC.

The CDR3 region has the DNA TGTGCCAGCAGCTTATGGTTCGGTGACAATGAGCAGTTCTTC. Translation: CASSLWFGDNEQFF. The genes are TRBV7-7 and TRBJ2-1; no firm D call. This CDR3 has 14 residues. V was cut by 2 bases and J by 5 bases, with 10 bases left in between. Germline lookup yields CDR1 SSHAT and CDR2 FNYEAQ (reference sequence). Full variable domain (remainder filled in from reference TRBV7-7 and TRBJ2-1): GAGVSQSPRYKVTKRGQDVTLRCDPISSHATLYWYQQALGQGPEFLTYFNYEAQPDKSGLPSDRFSAERPEGSISTLTIQRTEQRDSAMYRCASSLWFGDNEQFFGPGTRLTVL.

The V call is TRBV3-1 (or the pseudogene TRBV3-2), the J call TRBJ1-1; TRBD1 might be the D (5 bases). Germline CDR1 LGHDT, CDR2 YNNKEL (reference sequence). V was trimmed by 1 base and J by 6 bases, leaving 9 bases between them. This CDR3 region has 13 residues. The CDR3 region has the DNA TGTGCCAGCAGCCAAGTTCCGACAGCTGAAGCTTTCTTT. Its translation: CASSQVPTAEAFF.

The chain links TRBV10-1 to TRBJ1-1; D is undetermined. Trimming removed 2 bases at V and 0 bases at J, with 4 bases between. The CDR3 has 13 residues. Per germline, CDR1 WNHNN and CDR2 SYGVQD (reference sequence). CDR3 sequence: CASSEELNTEAFF. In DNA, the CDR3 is TGCGCCAGCAGTGAGGAATTGAACACTGAAGCTTTCTTT.

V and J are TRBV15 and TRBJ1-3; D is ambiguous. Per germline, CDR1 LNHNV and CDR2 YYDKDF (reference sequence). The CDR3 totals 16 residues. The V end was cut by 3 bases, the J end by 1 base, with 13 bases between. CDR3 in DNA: TGTGCCACCAGCAGGGAAGGTGGCCCATCTGGAAACACCATATATTTT. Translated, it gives CATSREGGPSGNTIYF.

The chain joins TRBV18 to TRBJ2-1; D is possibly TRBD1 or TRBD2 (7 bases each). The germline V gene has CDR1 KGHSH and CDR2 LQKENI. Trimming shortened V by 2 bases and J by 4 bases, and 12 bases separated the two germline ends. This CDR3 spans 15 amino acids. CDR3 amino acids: CASSPGQGGYNEQFF. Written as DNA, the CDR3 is TGTGCCAGCTCACCAGGTCAGGGGGGGTACAATGAGCAGTTCTTC.

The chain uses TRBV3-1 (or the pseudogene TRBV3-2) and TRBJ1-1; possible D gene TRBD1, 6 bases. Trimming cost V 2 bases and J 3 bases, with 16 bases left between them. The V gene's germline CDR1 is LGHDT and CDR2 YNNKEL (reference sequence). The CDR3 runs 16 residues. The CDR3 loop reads CASSQKGGGMYTEAFF. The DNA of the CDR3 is TGTGCCAGCAGCCAAAAAGGGGGGGGCATGTACACTGAAGCTTTCTTT.

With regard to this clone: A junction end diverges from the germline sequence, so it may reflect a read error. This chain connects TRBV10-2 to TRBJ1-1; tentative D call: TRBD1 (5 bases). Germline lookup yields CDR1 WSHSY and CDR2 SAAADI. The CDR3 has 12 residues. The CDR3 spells CAGSQGNTEAFF. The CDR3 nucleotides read TGCGCCGGCAGTCAGGGGAACACTGAAGCTTTCTTT.

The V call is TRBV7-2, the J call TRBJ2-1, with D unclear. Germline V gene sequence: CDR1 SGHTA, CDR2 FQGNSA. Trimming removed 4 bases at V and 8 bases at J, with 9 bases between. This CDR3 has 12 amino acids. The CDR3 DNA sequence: TGTGCCAGCAGCTCCTATAGGGATGAGCAGTTCTTC. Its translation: CASSSYRDEQFF.

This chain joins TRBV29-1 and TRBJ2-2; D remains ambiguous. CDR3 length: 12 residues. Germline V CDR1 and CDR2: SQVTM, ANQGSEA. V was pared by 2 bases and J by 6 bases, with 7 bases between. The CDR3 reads CSVEHPPGELFF. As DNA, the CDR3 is TGCAGCGTTGAACACCCACCCGGGGAGCTGTTTTTT.

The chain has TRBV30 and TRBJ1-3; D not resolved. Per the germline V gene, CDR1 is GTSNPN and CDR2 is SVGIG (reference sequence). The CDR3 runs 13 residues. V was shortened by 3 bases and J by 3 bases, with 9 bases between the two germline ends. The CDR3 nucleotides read TGTGCCTGGAGCGCCTCGCATGGAAACACCATATATTTT. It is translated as CAWSASHGNTIYF. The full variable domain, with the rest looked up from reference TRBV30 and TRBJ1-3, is SQTIHQWPATLVQPVGSPLSLECTVEGTSNPNLYWYRQAAGRGLQLLFYSVGIGQISSEVPQNLSASRPQDRQFILSSKKLLLSDSGFYLCAWSASHGNTIYFGEGSWLTVV.

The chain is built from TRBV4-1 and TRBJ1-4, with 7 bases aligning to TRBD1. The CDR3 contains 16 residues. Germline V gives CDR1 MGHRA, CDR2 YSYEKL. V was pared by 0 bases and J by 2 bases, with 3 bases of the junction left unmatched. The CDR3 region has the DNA TGCGCCAGCAGCCAAGAAACAGGGGCGACTAATGAAAAACTGTTTTTT. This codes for CASSQETGATNEKLFF.

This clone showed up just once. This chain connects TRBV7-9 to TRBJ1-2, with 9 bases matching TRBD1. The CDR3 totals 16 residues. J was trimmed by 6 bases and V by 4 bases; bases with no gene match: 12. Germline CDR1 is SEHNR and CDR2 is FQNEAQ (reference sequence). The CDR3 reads CASSSSDRGEIDGYTF. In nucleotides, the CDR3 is TGTGCCAGCAGCTCCTCCGACAGGGGGGAAATTGATGGCTACACCTTC.

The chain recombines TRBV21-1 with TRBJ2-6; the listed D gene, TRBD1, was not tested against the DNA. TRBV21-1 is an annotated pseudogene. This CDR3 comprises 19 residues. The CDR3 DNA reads TGTGCCAGCAGCAAAGAGGCGGGGGACAGGGGCTCCGGGGCCAACGTCCTGACTTTC. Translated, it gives CASSKEAGDRGSGANVLTF.

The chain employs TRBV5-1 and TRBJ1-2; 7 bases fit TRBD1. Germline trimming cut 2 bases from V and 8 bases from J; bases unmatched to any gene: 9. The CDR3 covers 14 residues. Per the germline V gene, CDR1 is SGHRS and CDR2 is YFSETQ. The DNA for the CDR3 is TGCGCCAGCAGCTTTGCGACAGGGTTGAAAGGCTACACCTTC. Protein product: CASSFATGLKGYTF.

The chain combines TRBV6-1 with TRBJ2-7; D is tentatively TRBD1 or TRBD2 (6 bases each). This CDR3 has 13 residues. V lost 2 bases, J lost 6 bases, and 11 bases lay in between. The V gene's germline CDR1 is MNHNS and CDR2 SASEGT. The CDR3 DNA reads TGTGCCAGCAGTGAAAGTCGGGGGCGCGAGCAGTACTTC. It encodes CASSESRGREQYF.

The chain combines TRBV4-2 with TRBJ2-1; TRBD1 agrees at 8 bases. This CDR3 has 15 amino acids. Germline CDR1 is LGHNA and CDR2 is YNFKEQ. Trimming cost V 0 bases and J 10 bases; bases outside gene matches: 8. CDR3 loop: CASSQDFGQGREQFF. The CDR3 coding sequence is TGTGCCAGCAGCCAAGATTTTGGACAGGGTCGGGAGCAGTTCTTC.